The clone carrying this T cell receptor (beta chain) has only a few counts. The antigen is unknown. The CDR3 has 14 residues. V gave up 5 bases and J gave up 5 bases; unmatched junction bases: 7. This sample is drawn from a study of identical twins. Study-level findings and limits: Cross-sectional statistical analysis, not tracking of the same donors, underpinned the conclusions. Where out-of-frame alpha sequences were twin-shared, they showed excess low generation probability.

TCRdb recomputed calls from the 5' RACE reads with MiXCR, one row per CDR3 protein. The top ten clones hold approximately 0.98% of a sample with 500,000 or so distinct CDR3 sequences, roughly an eighth of them seen once. A further study also used this sample, focusing on yellow fever vaccine responses in identical twins.

This clonotype was sampled from a woman aged 18-30 years in good health. J is TRBJ2-5 and V is TRBV12-3 or TRBV12-4; 8 bases are shared with TRBD1. Sequenced input: CD4+ T cells sorted from blood. CDR3 loop: CASSTTGGRETQYF. CDR3 DNA sequence: TGTGCCAGCAGTACTACAGGGGGACGGGAGACCCAGTACTTC.